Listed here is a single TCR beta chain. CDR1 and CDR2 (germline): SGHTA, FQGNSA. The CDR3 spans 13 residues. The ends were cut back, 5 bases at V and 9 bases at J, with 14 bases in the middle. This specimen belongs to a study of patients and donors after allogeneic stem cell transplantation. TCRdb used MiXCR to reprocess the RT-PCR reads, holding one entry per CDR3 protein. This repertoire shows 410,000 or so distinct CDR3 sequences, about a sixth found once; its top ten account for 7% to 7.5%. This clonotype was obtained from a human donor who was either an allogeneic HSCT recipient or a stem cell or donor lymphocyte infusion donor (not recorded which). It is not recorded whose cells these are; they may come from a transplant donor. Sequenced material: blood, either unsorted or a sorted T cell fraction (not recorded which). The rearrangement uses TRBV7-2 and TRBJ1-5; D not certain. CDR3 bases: TGTGCCAGCAGCCCCTGGGGAGGTAGGCCCCAGCATTTT. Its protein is CASSPWGGRPQHF. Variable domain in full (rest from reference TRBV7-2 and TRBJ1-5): GAGVSQSPSNKVTEKGKDVELRCDPISGHTALYWYRQSLGQGLEFLIYFQGNSAPDKSGLPSDRFSAERTGGSVSTLTIQRTQQEDSAVYLCASSPWGGRPQHFGDGTRLSIL.